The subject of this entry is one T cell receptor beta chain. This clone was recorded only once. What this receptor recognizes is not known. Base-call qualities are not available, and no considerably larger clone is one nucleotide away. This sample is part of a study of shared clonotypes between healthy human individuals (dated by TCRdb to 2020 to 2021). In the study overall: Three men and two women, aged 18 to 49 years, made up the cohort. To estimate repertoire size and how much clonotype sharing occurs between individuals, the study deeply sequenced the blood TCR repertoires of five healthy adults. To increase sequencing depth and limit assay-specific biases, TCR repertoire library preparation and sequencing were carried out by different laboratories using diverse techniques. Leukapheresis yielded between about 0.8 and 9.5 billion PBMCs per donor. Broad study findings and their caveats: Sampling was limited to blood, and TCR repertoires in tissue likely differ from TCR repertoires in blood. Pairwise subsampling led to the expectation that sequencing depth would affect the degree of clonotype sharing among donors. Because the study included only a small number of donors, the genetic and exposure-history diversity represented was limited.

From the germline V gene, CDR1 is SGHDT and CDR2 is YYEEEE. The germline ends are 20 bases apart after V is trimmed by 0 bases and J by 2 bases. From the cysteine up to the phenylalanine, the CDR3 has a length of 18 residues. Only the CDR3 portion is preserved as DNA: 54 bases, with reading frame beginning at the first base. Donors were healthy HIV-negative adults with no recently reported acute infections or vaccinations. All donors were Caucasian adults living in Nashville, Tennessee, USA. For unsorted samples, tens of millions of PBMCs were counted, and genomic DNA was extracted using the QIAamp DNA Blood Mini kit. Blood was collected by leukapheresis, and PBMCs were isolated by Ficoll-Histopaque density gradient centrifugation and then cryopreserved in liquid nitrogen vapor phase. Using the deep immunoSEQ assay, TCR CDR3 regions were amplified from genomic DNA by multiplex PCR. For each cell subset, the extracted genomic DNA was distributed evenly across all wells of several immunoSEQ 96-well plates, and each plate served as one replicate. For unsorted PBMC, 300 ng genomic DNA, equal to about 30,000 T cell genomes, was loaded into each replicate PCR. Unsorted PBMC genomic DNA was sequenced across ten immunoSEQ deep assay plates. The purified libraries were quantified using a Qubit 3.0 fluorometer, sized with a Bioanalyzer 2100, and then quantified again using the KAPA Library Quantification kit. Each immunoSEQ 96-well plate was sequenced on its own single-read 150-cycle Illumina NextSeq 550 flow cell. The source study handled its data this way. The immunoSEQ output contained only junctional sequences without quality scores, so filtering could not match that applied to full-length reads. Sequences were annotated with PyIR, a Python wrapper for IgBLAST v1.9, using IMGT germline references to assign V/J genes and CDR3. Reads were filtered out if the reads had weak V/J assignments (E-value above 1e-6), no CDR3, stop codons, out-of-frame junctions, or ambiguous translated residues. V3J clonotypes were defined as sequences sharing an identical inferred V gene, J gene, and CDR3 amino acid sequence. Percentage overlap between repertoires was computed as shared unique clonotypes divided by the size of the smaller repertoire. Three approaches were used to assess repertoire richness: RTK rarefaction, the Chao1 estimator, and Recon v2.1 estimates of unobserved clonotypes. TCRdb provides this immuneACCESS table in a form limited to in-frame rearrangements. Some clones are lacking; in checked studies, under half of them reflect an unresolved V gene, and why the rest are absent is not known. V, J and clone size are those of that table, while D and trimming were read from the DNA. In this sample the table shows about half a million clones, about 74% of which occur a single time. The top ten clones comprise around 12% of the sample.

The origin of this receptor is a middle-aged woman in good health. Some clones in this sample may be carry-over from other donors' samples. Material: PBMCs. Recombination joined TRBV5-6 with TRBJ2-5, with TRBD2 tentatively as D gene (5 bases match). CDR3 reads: CASSLAIEGRRWQETQYF. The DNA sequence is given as TGTGCCAGCAGCTTGGCCATCGAGGGAAGGAGGTGGCAAGAGACCCAGTACTTC.